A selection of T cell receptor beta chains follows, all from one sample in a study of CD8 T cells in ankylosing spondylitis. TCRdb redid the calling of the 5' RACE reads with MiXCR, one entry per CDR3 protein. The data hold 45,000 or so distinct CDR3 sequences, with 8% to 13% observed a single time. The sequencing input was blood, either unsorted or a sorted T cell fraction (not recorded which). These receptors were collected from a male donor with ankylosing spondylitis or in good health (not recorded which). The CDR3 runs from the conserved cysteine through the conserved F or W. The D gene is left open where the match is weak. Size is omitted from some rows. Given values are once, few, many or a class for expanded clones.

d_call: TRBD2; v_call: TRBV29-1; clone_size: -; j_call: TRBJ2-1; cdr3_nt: TGCAGCGTTGAAGGAGCTAGCGGCGGCGATGAGCAGTTCTTC; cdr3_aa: CSVEGASGGDEQFF
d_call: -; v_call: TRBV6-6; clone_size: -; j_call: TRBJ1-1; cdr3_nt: TGTGCCAGCAGTTACGGCCAGGGGTCTGAAGCTTTCTTT; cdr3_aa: CASSYGQGSEAFF
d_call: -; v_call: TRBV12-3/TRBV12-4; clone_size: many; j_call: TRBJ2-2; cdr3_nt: TGTGCCAGCAGTTGGCGGGGGCCGAACACCGGGGAGCTGTTTTTT; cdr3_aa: CASSWRGPNTGELFF
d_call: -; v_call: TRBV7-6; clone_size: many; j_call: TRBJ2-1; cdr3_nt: TGTGCCAGCAGTCCCCGGGGGGCGGGGGATTTAAGCTCCTACAATGAGCAGTTCTTC; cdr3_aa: CASSPRGAGDLSSYNEQFF
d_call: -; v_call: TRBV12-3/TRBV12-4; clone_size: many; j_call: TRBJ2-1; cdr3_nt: TGTGCCAGCAGTTTTGGGGGTACTGAGCAGTTCTTC; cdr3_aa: CASSFGGTEQFF
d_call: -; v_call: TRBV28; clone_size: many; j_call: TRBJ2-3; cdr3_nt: TGTGCCAGCAGTTCATACACAGATACGCAGTATTTT; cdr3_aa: CASSSYTDTQYF
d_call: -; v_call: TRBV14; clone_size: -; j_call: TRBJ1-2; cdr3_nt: TGTGCCAGCAGCCCCACAGCTAACTATGGCTACACCTTC; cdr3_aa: CASSPTANYGYTF
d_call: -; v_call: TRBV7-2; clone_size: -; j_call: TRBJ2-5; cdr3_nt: TGTGCCAGCAGCTTAGGAGGTAGAGGAGAGACCCAGTACTTC; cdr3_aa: CASSLGGRGETQYF
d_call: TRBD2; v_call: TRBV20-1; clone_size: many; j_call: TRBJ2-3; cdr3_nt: TGCAGTGCTAGAGATCCTAGCGGGGAACATTTCACAGATACGCAGTATTTT; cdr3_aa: CSARDPSGEHFTDTQYF
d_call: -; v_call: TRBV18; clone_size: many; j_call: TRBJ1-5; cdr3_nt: TGTGCCAGCTCACCGACAAATCAGCCCCAGCATTTT; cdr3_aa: CASSPTNQPQHF
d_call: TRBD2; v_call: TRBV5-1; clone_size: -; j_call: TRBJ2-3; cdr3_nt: TGCGCCAGCAGCCGGAAAGTAGCGGGGGGCCCAGATACGCAGTATTTT; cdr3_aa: CASSRKVAGGPDTQYF
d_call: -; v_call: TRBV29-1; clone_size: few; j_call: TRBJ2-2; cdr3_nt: TGCAGCGTTGACGGAGAAAACACCGGGGAGCTGTTTTTT; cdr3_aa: CSVDGENTGELFF
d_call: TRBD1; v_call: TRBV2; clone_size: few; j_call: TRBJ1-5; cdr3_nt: TGTGCCATCAGCAAAACTAACTACGACGACAGGGTAGGCAATCAGCCCCAGCATTTT; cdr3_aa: CAISKTNYDDRVGNQPQHF
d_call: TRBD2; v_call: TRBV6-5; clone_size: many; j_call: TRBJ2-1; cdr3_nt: TGTGCCAGCACCCGTCTAGCGGGGGAGAGGAATGAGCAGTTCTTC; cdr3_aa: CASTRLAGERNEQFF
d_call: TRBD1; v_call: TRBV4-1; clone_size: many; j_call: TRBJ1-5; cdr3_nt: TGCGCCAGCAGCCAAGGAGGGGGCGCGGGCCGGCCCCAGCATTTT; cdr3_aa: CASSQGGGAGRPQHF
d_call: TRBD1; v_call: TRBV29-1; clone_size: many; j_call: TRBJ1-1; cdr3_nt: TGCAGCGCCCCCCCGGGACAGGGGGCAGGAAGTTTTGGGAACACTGAAGCTTTCTTT; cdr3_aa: CSAPPGQGAGSFGNTEAFF
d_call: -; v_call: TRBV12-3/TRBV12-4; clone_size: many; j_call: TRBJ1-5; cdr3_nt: TGTGCCAGCAGTTTTCGGTCGGGGATAGGGCAGCCCCAGCATTTT; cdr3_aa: CASSFRSGIGQPQHF
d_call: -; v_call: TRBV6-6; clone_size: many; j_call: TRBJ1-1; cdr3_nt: TGTGCCAGCAGTTACGGTGGGGGTGAAGCTTTCTTT; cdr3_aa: CASSYGGGEAFF
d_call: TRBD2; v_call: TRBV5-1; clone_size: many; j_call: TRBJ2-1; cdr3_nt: TGCGCCAGCAGCCTCAAGCGGGGGAGCTCCTACAATGAGCAGTTCTTC; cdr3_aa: CASSLKRGSSYNEQFF
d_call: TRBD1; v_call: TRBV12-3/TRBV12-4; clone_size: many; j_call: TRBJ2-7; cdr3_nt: TGTGCCAGCAGACAGGGGGCGACGTACGAGCAGTACTTC; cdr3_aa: CASRQGATYEQYF
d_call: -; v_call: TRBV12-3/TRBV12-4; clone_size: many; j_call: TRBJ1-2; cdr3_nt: TGTGCCAGCAGTTTGGGAGGAAGGCATGGCTACACCTTC; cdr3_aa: CASSLGGRHGYTF
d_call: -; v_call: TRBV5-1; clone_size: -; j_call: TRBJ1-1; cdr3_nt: TGCGCCAGCAGCTTGCTAACAGGGAGGGACACTGAAGCTTTCTTT; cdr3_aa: CASSLLTGRDTEAFF